One T cell receptor (beta chain) is described in this entry. Specified time point: new active TB diagnosis, blood taken before or within 7 days of starting treatment. Clones were read by immunoSEQ multiplex PCR, and TCRdb kept only the in-frame ones, dropping some. The sample includes about 34,000 clones, over 85% seen only once; the top ten take roughly 11%. The data derive from a study of T cells in tuberculosis. The clonotype originates from an adult with tuberculosis. The sample was PBMCs, taken at tuberculosis diagnosis.

The CDR3 spells CASSQDLPGDTQYF. CDR3 in DNA: TGCGCCAGCAGCCAAGATCTACCCGGAGATACGCAGTATTTT. The gene calls are TRBV4-1 and TRBJ2-3; no definite D call. Germline-derived CDR1 and CDR2 are MGHRA and YSYEKL. V lost 0 bases, J lost 5 bases, and 9 bases lay in between. This CDR3 has 14 residues.